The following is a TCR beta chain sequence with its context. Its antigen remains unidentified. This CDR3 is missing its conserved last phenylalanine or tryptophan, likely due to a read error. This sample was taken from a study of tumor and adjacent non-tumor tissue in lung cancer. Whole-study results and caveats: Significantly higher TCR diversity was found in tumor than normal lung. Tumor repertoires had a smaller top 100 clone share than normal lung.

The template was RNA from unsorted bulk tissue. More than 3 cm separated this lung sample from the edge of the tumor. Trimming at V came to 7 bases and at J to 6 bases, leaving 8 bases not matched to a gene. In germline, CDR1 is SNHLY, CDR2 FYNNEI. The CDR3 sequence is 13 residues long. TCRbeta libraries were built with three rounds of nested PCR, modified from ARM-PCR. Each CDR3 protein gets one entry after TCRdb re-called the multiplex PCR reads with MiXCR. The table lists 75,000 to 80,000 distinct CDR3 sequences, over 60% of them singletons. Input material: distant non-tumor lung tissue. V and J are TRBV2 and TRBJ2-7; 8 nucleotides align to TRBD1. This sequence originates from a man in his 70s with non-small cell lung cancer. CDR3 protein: CASKDRVFAEQYL. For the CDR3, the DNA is TGTGCCAGCAAGGACAGGGTTTTCGCCGAGCAGTACTTA.